Presented here are 30 T cell receptor beta chains from one specimen sequenced in a study of blood T cells in healthy people across ages. Primed by a sample-barcoded 5' primer and a J-beta primer mix, a second PCR proceeded for about 6 to 12 cycles. TCRdb re-analysed the 5' RACE reads in MiXCR, keeping a single row per CDR3 protein. Of about 1.4 million distinct CDR3 sequences listed, 59% are singletons. The sample was blood. The source of these receptors is a man younger than 30 in good health.

This chain links TRBV11-2 with TRBJ2-7; the D gene is possibly TRBD2 (7 bases). The V end was cut by 7 bases, the J end by 2 bases, with 18 bases between. The CDR3 sequence is 15 residues long. CDR1 is SGHAT, CDR2 FQNNGV, per germline. CDR3 protein: CASNGQRGGPYEQYF. The CDR3 DNA follows: TGTGCCAGCAACGGACAAAGGGGGGGGCCCTACGAGCAGTACTTC. Complete variable domain (other parts from reference TRBV11-2 and TRBJ2-7): EAGVAQSPRYKIIEKRQSVAFWCNPISGHATLYWYQQILGQGPKLLIQFQNNGVVDDSQLPKDRFSAERLKGVDSTLKIQPAKLEDSAVYLCASNGQRGGPYEQYFGPGTRLTVT.

This clonotype came up a few times. A much larger clone lies one base from this, so it may be a read error. The chain uses TRBV12-3 or TRBV12-4 and TRBJ1-4; 7 nucleotides align to TRBD1. The CDR3 is 14 amino acids. V dropped 6 bases and J dropped 8; count of bases not matched to a gene: 9. In DNA, the CDR3 is TGTGCCAGCAGGGCCGCAGGGGGTTCGGAAAAACTGTTTTTT. This translates into CASRAAGGSEKLFF.

For the CDR3, the DNA is TGCGCCAGCAGCCAAGCGAGGACTAGGCCGTTCTTC. Its translation: CASSQARTRPFF. The chain is built from TRBV4-1 and TRBJ2-1; 7 nucleotides align to TRBD2. J gave up 15 bases and V 1 base, and 6 bases lay outside the gene matches. This CDR3 contains 12 residues. Germline V gives CDR1 MGHRA, CDR2 YSYEKL.

The V and J genes are TRBV27 and TRBJ2-3; the match to TRBD2 covers 7 bases. CDR1 and CDR2 from the germline V gene are MNHEY and SMNVEV (reference sequence). The V gene end was trimmed by 5 bases and the J gene end by 2 bases; junction bases not matched to a gene: 7. The CDR3 is 15 amino acids. CDR3 coding DNA: TGTGCCAGCAGTGCCGGGACTACCAACACAGATACGCAGTATTTT. As protein: CASSAGTTNTDTQYF.

This rearrangement joins TRBV2 to TRBJ2-7; D remains unclear. CDR1 is SNHLY, CDR2 FYNNEI, per germline. This CDR3 comprises 15 residues. Trimming pared 10 bases from V and 3 bases from J, leaving 22 bases between. The CDR3 reads CANWTAPSGIYEQYF. For the CDR3, the DNA is TGTGCCAACTGGACCGCCCCCAGTGGAATCTACGAGCAGTACTTC.

This clonotype was picked up a small number of times. The chain employs TRBV5-1 and TRBJ2-3, with 8 positions matching TRBD1. After removal of 2 bases from V and 5 bases from J, the junction contained 13 bases not matched to a gene. Looked up from germline, CDR1 is SGHRS and CDR2 is YFSETQ. CDR3 size: 17 residues. Here the CDR3 reads CASSLGQGPSHGDTQYF. For the CDR3, the DNA is TGCGCCAGCAGCTTAGGACAGGGTCCGTCACACGGAGATACGCAGTATTTT.

CDR3 amino acids: CASTEGTSAYNEQFF. Here the CDR3 DNA reads TGTGCCAGCACTGAAGGGACTAGTGCCTACAATGAGCAGTTCTTC. The chain links TRBV27 to TRBJ2-1; 8 bases align to TRBD2. Per germline, CDR1 MNHEY and CDR2 SMNVEV (reference sequence). The CDR3 extends over 15 amino acids. The trim removed 7 bases at V and 2 bases at J, leaving 7 bases unmatched.

This clonotype was found a few times. The chain is built from TRBV29-1 and TRBJ1-2; D is unresolved. Trimming shortened V by 1 base and J by 4 bases, and 10 bases separated the two germline ends. Germline V gene sequence: CDR1 SQVTM, CDR2 ANQGSEA. The length of the CDR3 is 13 residues. The CDR3 spells CSVEGAGGYGYTF. CDR3 nucleotides: TGCAGCGTTGAAGGGGCGGGAGGCTATGGCTACACCTTC.

The chain carries TRBV12-3 or TRBV12-4 and TRBJ1-4; TRBD1 might be the D (5 bases). CDR3 length: 16 amino acids. V shed 1 base and J shed 2 bases, with 11 bases lying between them. For the CDR3, the DNA is TGTGCCAGCAGTTTAGGTGTCGGGGGTACTAATGAAAAACTGTTTTTT. The encoded protein is CASSLGVGGTNEKLFF.

The rearrangement joins TRBV28 to TRBJ2-3; 7 bases agree with TRBD2. The germline gives CDR1 MDHEN, CDR2 SYDVKM. This CDR3 contains 15 residues. Germline trimming cut 8 bases from V and 2 bases from J; bases unmatched to any gene: 10. CDR3 in amino acids: CASSGLIINTDTQYF. The CDR3 DNA sequence: TGTGCCAGCTCGGGACTAATCATAAACACAGATACGCAGTATTTT.

The table lists this clonotype with a few counts. The chain employs TRBV6-6 and TRBJ2-5; D unclear. Germline V gene sequence: CDR1 MNHNY, CDR2 SVGAGI (reference sequence). The CDR3 loop spans 12 amino acids. Between the trimmed V and J ends, which lost 6 bases and 5 bases, there was a span of 10 bases. The CDR3 region is CASSSLVETQYF. CDR3 sequence (DNA): TGTGCCAGCAGCTCCCTAGTTGAGACCCAGTACTTC.

The genes are TRBV25-1 and TRBJ2-4; TRBD1 might be the D (6 bases). The last part of the DNA fits TRBJ2-7 better; the J call may be wrong. The CDR3 has 13 amino acids. Germline V gives CDR1 MGHDK, CDR2 SYGVNS. Written as DNA, the CDR3 is TGTGCCAGCTCCGGGGACAACCCCTACGAGCAGTACTTC. Its translation: CASSGDNPYEQYF.

The chain carries TRBV4-1 and TRBJ1-4; D call uncertain. This CDR3 spans 16 amino acids. From germline, CDR1 is MGHRA and CDR2 YSYEKL. The V end was cut by 0 bases, the J end by 8 bases, with 16 bases between. CDR3 region: CASSQEKWRSSEKLFF. The CDR3 DNA reads TGCGCCAGCAGCCAAGAGAAATGGCGGTCCTCCGAAAAACTGTTTTTT.

The chain uses TRBV2 and TRBJ1-2; maybe TRBD1 (6 bases). Germline assignment: CDR1 SNHLY and CDR2 FYNNEI. This CDR3 spans 14 amino acids. V lost 2 bases and J lost 6, with 13 bases in between. The CDR3 protein is CASSELGAVHGYTF. The CDR3 nucleotides are TGTGCCAGCAGTGAACTGGGGGCGGTGCATGGCTACACCTTC.

This clonotype came up a few times. This chain uses TRBV6-2 or TRBV6-3 with TRBJ1-2; no firm D call. Germline V gene data show CDR1 as MNHEY and CDR2 as SVGEGT. V lost 0 bases and J 7 bases, leaving 15 bases between the germline ends. This CDR3 region has 15 residues. In DNA, the CDR3 is TGTGCCAGCAGTTACTCGGGCGTAACCCGGGGTGGCTACACCTTC. Translating gives CASSYSGVTRGGYTF.

This clonotype was counted many times. The V call is TRBV20-1, the J call TRBJ2-7; tentative D call: TRBD1 (6 bases). The germline V gene has CDR1 DFQATT and CDR2 SNEGSKA (reference sequence). Trimming cost V 2 bases and J 0 bases, with 17 bases left between them. The CDR3 totals 16 residues. The CDR3 reads CSARSVWDTDSYEQYF. The CDR3 DNA is TGCAGTGCTAGATCTGTCTGGGACACCGACTCCTACGAGCAGTACTTC.

The rearrangement joins TRBV4-2 to TRBJ1-1; a possible D gene is TRBD1 (5 bases). Germline V CDR1 and CDR2: LGHNA, YNFKEQ. The CDR3 sequence is 13 residues long. Trimming stripped 1 base from V and 10 bases from J, with 13 bases between. The CDR3 DNA reads as TGTGCCAGCAGCCAAGGGGGGTTGGGTGTAGCTTTCTTT. As protein: CASSQGGLGVAFF.

The chain uses TRBV18 and TRBJ2-5; 11 positions match TRBD2. CDR1 is KGHSH and CDR2 is LQKENI in the germline V gene. The CDR3 runs to 16 residues. V lost 1 base, J lost 4 bases, and 5 bases stayed unmatched. This chain's CDR3 is CASSPLGLAGGETQYF. For the CDR3, the DNA is TGTGCCAGCTCACCACTTGGACTAGCGGGTGGAGAGACCCAGTACTTC.

This chain uses TRBV6-2 or TRBV6-3 with TRBJ2-3, with D possibly being TRBD1 (5 bases). The CDR3 contains 12 residues. Looked up from germline, CDR1 is MNHEY and CDR2 is SVGEGT. V was pared by 4 bases and J by 6 bases, with 8 bases between. As DNA, the CDR3 is TGTGCCAGCAGTTTGCACAGGGATACGCAGTATTTT. As protein: CASSLHRDTQYF.

The genes are TRBV6-5 and TRBJ2-5; D not resolved. This CDR3 contains 14 residues. Trimming stripped 2 bases from V and 3 bases from J, with 10 bases between. Germline CDR1 and CDR2: MNHEY and SVGAGI. CDR3: CASSYPDGKETQYF. For the CDR3, the DNA is TGTGCCAGCAGTTACCCCGACGGAAAAGAGACCCAGTACTTC.

J is TRBJ2-1 and V is TRBV4-3; 9 bases are shared with TRBD2. The CDR3 is 15 residues long. The J segment lost 5 bases and the V segment lost 4 bases, leaving 6 bases of the junction unmatched. Germline-derived CDR1 and CDR2 are LGHNA and YSLEER. For the CDR3, the DNA is TGCGCCAGCAGCCTCGGACTAGCGCCTGACAATGAGCAGTTCTTC. This sequence encodes CASSLGLAPDNEQFF.

This clonotype was picked up a small number of times. CDR3 in amino acids: CASRSRVRTDTQYF. The DNA for the CDR3 is TGTGCCAGCAGATCTAGGGTACGCACAGATACGCAGTATTTT. V usage is TRBV12-3 or TRBV12-4 and J usage is TRBJ2-3; no definite D call. The CDR3 sequence is 14 residues long. V shed 6 bases and J shed 1 base, with 11 bases lying between them.

A word on this clonotype: Sequence at one end of the junction differs from germline and may be a read error. The J gene is TRBJ2-3, the V gene TRBV2; tentatively, D is TRBD2 (6 bases). This CDR3 spans 14 amino acids. Per the germline V gene, CDR1 is SNHLY and CDR2 is FYNNEI. CDR3 amino acids: CAGRIGTATDTQYF. CDR3 nucleotides: TGTGCCGGCAGGATCGGGACTGCCACAGATACGCAGTATTTT.

This clonotype was found a few times. CDR3 bases: TGTGCCATCAGTGAGCAGGGTTACTACGAGCAGTACTTC. It yields the protein CAISEQGYYEQYF. The chain uses TRBV10-3 and TRBJ2-7, with D possibly being TRBD1 (5 bases). CDR3 length: 13 amino acids. The germline CDR1 and CDR2 sequences are ENHRY and SYGVKD. The V gene lost 2 bases and the J gene lost 3 bases, with 8 bases spanning the gap.

The genes are TRBV2 and TRBJ2-1; 7 positions agree with TRBD1. CDR1 is SNHLY, CDR2 FYNNEI, per germline. The ends lost 2 bases at V and 5 bases at J; junction bases unmatched: 6. There are 15 residues in the CDR3. CDR3 amino acids: CASSEPGQINNEQFF. Here the CDR3 DNA reads TGTGCCAGCAGTGAACCGGGACAGATCAACAATGAGCAGTTCTTC.

V and J are TRBV10-1 and TRBJ2-2; weak D call: TRBD2 (6 bases). The CDR3 sequence is 13 residues long. The germline CDR1 and CDR2 sequences are WNHNN and SYGVQD (reference sequence). V shed 10 bases and J shed 3 bases, with 12 bases lying between them. This CDR3 is CATAAGYTGELFF. CDR3 coding DNA: TGCGCCACGGCGGCGGGGTACACCGGGGAGCTGTTTTTT.

The chain links TRBV20-1 to TRBJ1-4, with D unclear. Trimming cost V 5 bases and J 0 bases, with 10 bases left between them. This CDR3 has 14 residues. The germline V gene encodes CDR1 DFQATT and CDR2 SNEGSKA (reference sequence). CDR3 DNA: TGCAGTGCTCCAGGTTCCGCAACTAATGAAAAACTGTTTTTT. As protein: CSAPGSATNEKLFF.

This chain connects TRBV6-2 or TRBV6-3 to TRBJ1-1; D unresolved. V shed 8 bases and J shed 0 bases, with 13 bases lying between them. The germline V gene encodes CDR1 MNHEY and CDR2 SVGEGT. CDR3 length: 14 residues. The CDR3 DNA follows: TGTGCCAGCGGAACCGACCCAATGAACACTGAAGCTTTCTTT. Translated: CASGTDPMNTEAFF.

V and J are TRBV29-1 and TRBJ2-1; a possible D gene is TRBD1 (6 bases). CDR3 size: 15 residues. Germline lookup yields CDR1 SQVTM and CDR2 ANQGSEA. Trimming pared 3 bases from V and 1 base from J, leaving 13 bases between. In DNA form, the CDR3 reads TGCAGCGTTGAGATGGGGGCCAGTTCCTACAATGAGCAGTTCTTC. The encoded protein is CSVEMGASSYNEQFF.

The J gene is TRBJ1-2, the V gene TRBV10-3; TRBD1 agrees at 9 bases. CDR1 is ENHRY, CDR2 SYGVKD, per germline. The length of the CDR3 is 16 residues. After removal of 6 bases from V and 4 bases from J, the junction contained 12 bases not matched to a gene. This CDR3 reads CAISTPEGQGGYGYTF. The CDR3 bases are TGTGCCATCAGCACCCCCGAGGGACAGGGTGGCTATGGCTACACCTTC.